The source of this TCR beta chain is a study of T cells in Graves' hyperthyroidism and ophthalmopathy. This clonotype was counted between two and nine times. The investigators amplified TCR beta CDR3 regions from RNA transcripts. Primed by the HTBI set, a first-round RT-PCR was run on the TCR CDR3. TCRdb processed the multiplex PCR reads anew with MiXCR; each CDR3 protein has one entry. In the table there are over 550,000 distinct CDR3 sequences, approximately 15% of which are singletons. Lactation, pregnancy, other autoimmune disease or uncontrolled infection led to exclusion of patients. CDR3 size: 10 residues. Deletions cut 3 bases from V and 6 bases from J, with 6 bases between. The germline V gene encodes CDR1 DFQATT and CDR2 SNEGSKA (reference sequence).

The source is a woman under 30 with Graves' hyperthyroidism. This sequence joins TRBV20-1 and TRBJ2-7, with unresolved D. Sequencing was performed on blood. The CDR3 reads CSASSREQYF. The CDR3 DNA is TGCAGTGCTAGTTCACGCGAGCAGTACTTC.